These T cell receptor beta chains were read from a single sample in a study of human T cells and chemical hapten exposure. TCRdb redid the calling of the RACE reads with MiXCR, one entry per CDR3 protein. The table includes 40,000 to 50,000 distinct CDR3 sequences, 4% detected once. The sequences come from whole blood, collected in connection with sensitization to the hapten diphenylcyclopropenone (DPC). The receptors derive from a man aged 50 to 60 with alopecia areata. Some clones in this sample may be carry-over from other donors' samples. CDR3s include the opening cysteine and the closing phenylalanine or tryptophan. D genes are given only for firm matches. Some rows mark clone size as missing; the rest say once, few, many or name a class of expanded clone.

cdr3_aa	cdr3_nt	j_call	d_call	clone_size	v_call
CAISEAQGSEQYF	TGTGCCATCAGTGAGGCACAGGGATCCGAGCAGTACTTC	TRBJ2-7	.	many	TRBV10-3
CASSPDRGRGYTF	TGTGCCAGCAGCCCCGACAGGGGGCGAGGCTACACCTTC	TRBJ1-2	TRBD1	many	TRBV7-9
CSAPQGAIDTQYF	TGCAGTGCTCCGCAGGGGGCTATAGATACGCAGTATTTT	TRBJ2-3	TRBD1	many	TRBV20-1
CASKGQVKNIQYF	TGTGCCAGCAAAGGACAGGTTAAAAACATTCAGTACTTC	TRBJ2-4	TRBD1	few	TRBV6-1
CASSYSTDGRGEQYF	TGTGCCAGCAGTTACTCGACAGACGGGAGGGGCGAGCAGTACTTC	TRBJ2-7	TRBD2	many	TRBV6-5
CASSQVGAGVSQETQYF	TGTGCCAGCAGCCAAGTGGGAGCGGGAGTGAGTCAAGAGACCCAGTACTTC	TRBJ2-5	TRBD2	many	TRBV3-1
CASGLVGPASGNTIYF	TGTGCTAGTGGTTTGGTTGGCCCGGCCTCTGGAAACACCATATATTTT	TRBJ1-3	.	many	TRBV12-5
CASSVSLAGEETQYF	TGTGCCAGCAGCGTCAGCCTAGCGGGAGAGGAGACCCAGTACTTC	TRBJ2-5	TRBD2	many	TRBV9
CSVGQGASTGELFF	TGCAGTGTTGGACAGGGGGCTAGCACCGGGGAGCTGTTTTTT	TRBJ2-2	TRBD1	many	TRBV20-1
CASSTWTAYEQYF	TGTGCCAGCAGCACCTGGACGGCCTACGAGCAGTACTTC	TRBJ2-7	.	many	TRBV7-2
CASSLQGVNEKLFF	TGTGCCAGCAGTCTCCAGGGGGTTAATGAAAAACTGTTTTTT	TRBJ1-4	TRBD1	.	TRBV2
CASSGDSSRDTEAFF	TGCGCCAGCAGTGGCGACAGTTCCAGGGACACTGAAGCTTTCTTT	TRBJ1-1	.	many	TRBV10-1
CASSPRGTAVGNTEAFF	TGTGCCAGCAGCCCCCGTGGGACAGCGGTGGGGAACACTGAAGCTTTCTTT	TRBJ1-1	TRBD1	.	TRBV5-5
CASSLAQTGGELFF	TGCGCCAGCAGCTTGGCCCAGACAGGAGGGGAGCTGTTTTTT	TRBJ2-2	.	many	TRBV5-1
CAITPAAEETQYF	TGTGCCATCACCCCGGCGGCAGAAGAGACCCAGTACTTC	TRBJ2-5	.	many	TRBV10-3
CASSASGTSYNEQFF	TGCGCCAGCAGCGCCAGCGGAACGTCCTACAATGAGCAGTTCTTC	TRBJ2-1	.	many	TRBV5-1
CASSLDTGSPLHF	TGTGCCAGCAGCTTAGATACGGGTTCACCCCTCCACTTT	TRBJ1-6	.	many	TRBV11-2
CASSPLIGVSNTEAFF	TGTGCCAGCAGCCCCCTTATTGGGGTTTCGAACACTGAAGCTTTCTTT	TRBJ1-1	.	many	TRBV7-8
CASSLGSGYSYEQYF	TGTGCCAGCAGCTTGGGTAGCGGGTATTCCTACGAGCAGTACTTC	TRBJ2-7	TRBD2	.	TRBV7-2
CASSAGGSQPQHF	TGTGCCAGCAGTGCGGGGGGGAGTCAGCCCCAGCATTTT	TRBJ1-5	.	many	TRBV28
CASSLNRVYGYTF	TGTGCCAGCAGTTTAAACAGGGTCTATGGCTACACCTTC	TRBJ1-2	.	many	TRBV28
CASSSGYIGYEQYF	TGTGCCAGCAGCTCTGGTTACATCGGCTACGAGCAGTACTTC	TRBJ2-7	.	many	TRBV5-4
CSAEPGQGHEKLFF	TGCAGTGCGGAACCGGGACAGGGCCATGAAAAACTGTTTTTT	TRBJ1-4	TRBD1	many	TRBV20-1
CASSDGKVDEQFF	TGTGCCAGCAGTGACGGGAAGGTGGATGAGCAGTTCTTC	TRBJ2-1	.	many	TRBV6-4
CASRSGDTQYF	TGCGCCAGCAGGTCTGGGGATACGCAGTATTTT	TRBJ2-3	.	many	TRBV10-1
CSAHDRGQTQYF	TGCAGTGCTCATGACAGGGGGCAGACCCAGTACTTC	TRBJ2-5	TRBD1	many	TRBV20-1
CASGLDSGTSYEQYF	TGTGCCAGCGGGTTGGATAGCGGTACCTCCTACGAGCAGTACTTC	TRBJ2-7	.	many	TRBV6-5
CASSLQGPSAPTDTQYF	TGTGCCAGCAGCTTACAAGGCCCCTCGGCCCCCACAGATACGCAGTATTTT	TRBJ2-3	.	many	TRBV7-2
CASRGPDRAEEKLFF	TGTGCCAGCAGAGGTCCCGACAGGGCAGAAGAAAAACTGTTTTTT	TRBJ1-4	TRBD1	.	TRBV11-2
CAISRDISYEQYF	TGTGCCATAAGCCGGGACATCAGCTACGAGCAGTACTTC	TRBJ2-7	.	many	TRBV10-3
CAIGPTSGGGADTQYF	TGTGCCATCGGCCCGACTAGCGGGGGGGGTGCAGATACGCAGTATTTT	TRBJ2-3	TRBD2	many	TRBV10-3
CASSFGTGYNNEQFF	TGCGCCAGCAGCTTTGGGACAGGGTACAACAATGAGCAGTTCTTC	TRBJ2-1	TRBD1	many	TRBV5-1
CSASQYNQPQHF	TGCAGTGCTAGCCAGTACAATCAGCCCCAGCATTTT	TRBJ1-5	.	many	TRBV20-1
CASSFGGAGTRETQYF	TGTGCCAGCAGTTTTGGGGGAGCGGGAACTCGGGAGACCCAGTACTTC	TRBJ2-5	TRBD2	few	TRBV12-3/TRBV12-4
CASSLERGQGASEAFF	TGTGCCAGCAGCTTAGAAAGGGGACAGGGGGCCAGTGAAGCTTTCTTT	TRBJ1-1	TRBD1	many	TRBV7-2
CASKSGSRDTQYF	TGTGCCAGTAAGAGCGGGAGTAGAGATACGCAGTATTTT	TRBJ2-3	TRBD2	many	TRBV19
CASSLSQGIGQPQHF	TGTGCCAGCAGCTTATCACAGGGTATAGGACAGCCCCAGCATTTT	TRBJ1-5	.	many	TRBV7-8
CSANPGTSATGEQYF	TGCAGTGCTAACCCCGGGACTAGCGCAACGGGGGAGCAGTACTTC	TRBJ2-7	TRBD2	many	TRBV20-1
CASSASPEGANYGYTF	TGTGCCAGCAGTGCCTCACCGGAAGGGGCTAACTATGGCTACACCTTC	TRBJ1-2	.	.	TRBV6-1
CASSLETGGLDEQFF	TGTGCCAGCAGCTTAGAAACAGGGGGACTTGATGAGCAGTTCTTC	TRBJ2-1	TRBD1	many	TRBV5-4
CASRLNRDQPQHF	TGTGCCAGCAGGCTTAACAGAGATCAGCCCCAGCATTTT	TRBJ1-5	.	many	TRBV6-5
CASSEEWSGQFF	TGCGCCAGCAGTGAAGAGTGGAGCGGGCAGTTCTTC	TRBJ2-1	.	many	TRBV10-2
CASSLTLDRRYEQYF	TGCGCCAGCAGCCTGACGCTGGACAGAAGATACGAGCAGTACTTC	TRBJ2-7	.	many	TRBV5-1
CASSFPAGLTQHF	TGTGCCAGCAGCTTTCCCGCCGGGTTGACCCAGCATTTT	TRBJ1-5	.	few	TRBV7-2
CSGLRNTEAFF	TGCAGCGGTCTCAGGAACACTGAAGCTTTCTTT	TRBJ1-1	.	.	TRBV29-1
CATITGGRAETQYF	TGTGCCACAATAACCGGCGGGAGGGCGGAGACCCAGTACTTC	TRBJ2-5	TRBD2	.	TRBV28
CASVSEARGSNQPQHF	TGTGCCAGCGTAAGCGAGGCCCGGGGGAGCAATCAGCCCCAGCATTTT	TRBJ1-5	.	many	TRBV12-3/TRBV12-4
CASSSGTALISYGYTF	TGTGCCAGCAGTTCCGGGACAGCCCTAATTTCTTATGGCTACACCTTC	TRBJ1-2	TRBD1	many	TRBV28
CSVEWSGTDTQYF	TGCAGCGTTGAGTGGTCAGGGACAGATACGCAGTATTTT	TRBJ2-3	.	.	TRBV29-1